This TCR beta chain was recovered during a study of cytomegalovirus exposure and HLA in healthy donors. Study-level information: Of some 400 genotyped donors, 65% to 85% clustered with self-reported Caucasian donors. General study points: Highly shared sequence variants in one cluster were likely a sequencing artifact. Several V segments, TRBV6-2 and TRBV6-3 among them, could not be told apart and were dropped. Later on, a genetic analysis was performed. It linked a missense variant in DCLRE1C with V- and J-gene trimming of TCR beta.

PCR used 60 Vbeta primers and 13 Jbeta primers. Using immunoSEQ multiplex PCR, the repertoire was profiled, and TCRdb retains in-frame clones only, with some absent. The sample includes fewer than 250,000 clones, roughly 80% of them seen just once. In this sample, this clone turned up once. The antigen remains unidentified. Per germline, CDR1 SGHRS and CDR2 YFSETQ. The CDR3 is made up of 16 amino acids. V lost 5 bases to trimming and J lost 0 bases; unmatched junction nucleotides: 5. The origin of this receptor is a man aged 35-49 years in good health and CMV-seropositive. J is TRBJ2-1 and V is TRBV5-1; 10 bases line up with TRBD2. Source material: PBMCs. CDR3 sequence (DNA): TGCGCCAGCAGTTACAGACTAGCGGGCTCCTACAATGAGCAGTTCTTC. Protein: CASSYRLAGSYNEQFF.